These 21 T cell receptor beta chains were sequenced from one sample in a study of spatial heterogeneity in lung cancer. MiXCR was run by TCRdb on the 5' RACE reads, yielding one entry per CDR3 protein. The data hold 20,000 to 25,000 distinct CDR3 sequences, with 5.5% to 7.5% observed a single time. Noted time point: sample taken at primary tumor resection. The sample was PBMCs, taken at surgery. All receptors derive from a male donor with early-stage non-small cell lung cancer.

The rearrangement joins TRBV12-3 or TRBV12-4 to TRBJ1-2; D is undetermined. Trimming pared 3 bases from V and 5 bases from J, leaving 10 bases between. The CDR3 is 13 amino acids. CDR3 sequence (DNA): TGTGCCAGCAGTTTCGATGGGAGATATGGCTACACCTTC. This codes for CASSFDGRYGYTF.

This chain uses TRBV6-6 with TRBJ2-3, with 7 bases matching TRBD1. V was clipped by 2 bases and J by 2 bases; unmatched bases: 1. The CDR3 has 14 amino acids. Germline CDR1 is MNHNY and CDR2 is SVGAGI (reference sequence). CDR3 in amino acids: CASSYDRATDTQYF. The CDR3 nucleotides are TGTGCCAGCAGTTACGACAGGGCCACAGATACGCAGTATTTT.

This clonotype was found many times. The CDR3 DNA sequence: TGCGCCAGCAGCCAAGAAATGGGACTAGCAATGGTGACCCAGTACTTC. This gives the protein CASSQEMGLAMVTQYF. V gene TRBV4-1 combines with J gene TRBJ2-5, with TRBD2 identical over 9 bases. Unmatched junction bases numbered 9, after V lost 0 bases and J lost 7 bases. CDR3 length: 16 residues. The germline CDR1 and CDR2 sequences are MGHRA and YSYEKL.

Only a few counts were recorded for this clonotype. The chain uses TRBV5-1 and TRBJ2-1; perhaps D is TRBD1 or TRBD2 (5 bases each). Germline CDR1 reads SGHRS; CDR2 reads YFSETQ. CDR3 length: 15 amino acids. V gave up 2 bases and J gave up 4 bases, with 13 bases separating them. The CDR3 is CASSLTEGRYNEQFF. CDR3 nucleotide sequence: TGCGCCAGCAGCTTAACCGAGGGGCGATACAATGAGCAGTTCTTC.

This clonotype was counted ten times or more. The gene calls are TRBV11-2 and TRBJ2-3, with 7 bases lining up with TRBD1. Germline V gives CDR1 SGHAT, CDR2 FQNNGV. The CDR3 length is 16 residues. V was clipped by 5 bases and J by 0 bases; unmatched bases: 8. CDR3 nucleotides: TGTGCCAGCAGCCCCATCGGACAGGCCAGCACAGATACGCAGTATTTT. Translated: CASSPIGQASTDTQYF.

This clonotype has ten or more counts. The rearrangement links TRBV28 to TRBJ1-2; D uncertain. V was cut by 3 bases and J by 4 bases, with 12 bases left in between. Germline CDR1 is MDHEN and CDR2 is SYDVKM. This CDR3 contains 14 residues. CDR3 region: CASSLRLGGYGYTF. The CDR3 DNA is TGTGCCAGCAGTTTGAGGCTCGGCGGCTATGGCTACACCTTC.

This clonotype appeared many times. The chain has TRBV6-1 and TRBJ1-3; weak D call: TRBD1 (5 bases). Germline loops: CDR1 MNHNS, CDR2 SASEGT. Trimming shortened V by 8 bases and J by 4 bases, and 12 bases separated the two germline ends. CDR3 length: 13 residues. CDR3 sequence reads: CASLDSTGNTIYF. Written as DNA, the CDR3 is TGTGCCAGCCTAGACAGTACCGGAAACACCATATATTTT.

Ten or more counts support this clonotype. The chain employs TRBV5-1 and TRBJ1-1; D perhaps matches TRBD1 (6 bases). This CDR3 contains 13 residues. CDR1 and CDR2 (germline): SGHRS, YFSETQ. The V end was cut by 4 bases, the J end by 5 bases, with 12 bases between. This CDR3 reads CASSRTGKTEAFF. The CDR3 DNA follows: TGCGCCAGCAGCCGAACAGGGAAGACTGAAGCTTTCTTT. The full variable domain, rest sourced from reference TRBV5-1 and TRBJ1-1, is KAGVTQTPRYLIKTRGQQVTLSCSPISGHRSVSWYQQTPGQGLQFLFEYFSETQRNKGNFPGRFSGRQFSNSRSEMNVSTLELGDSALYLCASSRTGKTEAFFGQGTRLTVV.

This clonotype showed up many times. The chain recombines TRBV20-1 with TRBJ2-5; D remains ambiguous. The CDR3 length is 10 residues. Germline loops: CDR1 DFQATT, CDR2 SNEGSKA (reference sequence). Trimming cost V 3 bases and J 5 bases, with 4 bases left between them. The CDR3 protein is CSARRETQYF. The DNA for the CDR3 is TGCAGTGCTAGGAGGGAGACCCAGTACTTC.

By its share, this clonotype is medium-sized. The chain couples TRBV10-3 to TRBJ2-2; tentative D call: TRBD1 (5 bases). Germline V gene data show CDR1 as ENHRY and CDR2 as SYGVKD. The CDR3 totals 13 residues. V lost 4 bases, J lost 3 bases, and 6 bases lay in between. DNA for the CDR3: TGTGCCATCAGTGGACAGTACACCGGGGAGCTGTTTTTT. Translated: CAISGQYTGELFF.

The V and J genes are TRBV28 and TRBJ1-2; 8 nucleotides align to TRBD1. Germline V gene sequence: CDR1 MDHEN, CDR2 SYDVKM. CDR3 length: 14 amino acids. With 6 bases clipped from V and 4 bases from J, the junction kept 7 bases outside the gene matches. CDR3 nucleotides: TGTGCCAGCAGGAAACAGGGGGAGCGCTATGGCTACACCTTC. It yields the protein CASRKQGERYGYTF.

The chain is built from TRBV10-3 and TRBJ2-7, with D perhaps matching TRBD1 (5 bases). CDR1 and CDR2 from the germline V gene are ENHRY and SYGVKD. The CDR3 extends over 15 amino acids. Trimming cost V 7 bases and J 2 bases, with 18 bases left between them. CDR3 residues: CAIMNGPTGAYEQYF. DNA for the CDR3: TGTGCCATCATGAACGGGCCCACAGGAGCCTACGAGCAGTACTTC.

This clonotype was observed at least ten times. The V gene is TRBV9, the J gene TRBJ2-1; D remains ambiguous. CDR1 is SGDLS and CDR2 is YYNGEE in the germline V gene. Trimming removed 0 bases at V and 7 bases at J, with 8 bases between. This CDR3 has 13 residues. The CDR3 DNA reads TGTGCCAGCAGCGTAGGGGCTGGTAATGAGCAGTTCTTC. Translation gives CASSVGAGNEQFF.

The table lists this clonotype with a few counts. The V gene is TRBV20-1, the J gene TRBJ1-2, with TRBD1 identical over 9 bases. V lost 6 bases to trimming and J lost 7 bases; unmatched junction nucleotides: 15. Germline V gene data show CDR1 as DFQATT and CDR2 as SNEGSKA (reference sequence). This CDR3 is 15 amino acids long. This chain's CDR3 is CSAERPGQGHSGYTF. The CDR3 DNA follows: TGCAGTGCGGAAAGACCGGGACAGGGTCATAGTGGCTACACCTTC.

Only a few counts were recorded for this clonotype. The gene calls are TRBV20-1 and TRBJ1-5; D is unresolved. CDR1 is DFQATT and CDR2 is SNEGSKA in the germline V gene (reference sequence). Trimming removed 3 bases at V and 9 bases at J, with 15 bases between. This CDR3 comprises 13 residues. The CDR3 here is CSARGLGRSPQHF. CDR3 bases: TGCAGTGCTAGGGGTCTAGGTCGATCGCCCCAGCATTTT.

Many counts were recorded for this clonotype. This CDR3 is CASSLGRTFQETQYF. The CDR3, as DNA: TGTGCCAGCAGCTTAGGACGTACTTTCCAAGAGACCCAGTACTTC. The chain has TRBV7-7 and TRBJ2-5; D not resolved. Trimming shortened V by 1 base and J by 1 base, and 10 bases separated the two germline ends. CDR1 is SSHAT, CDR2 FNYEAQ, per germline (reference sequence). The length of the CDR3 is 15 residues.

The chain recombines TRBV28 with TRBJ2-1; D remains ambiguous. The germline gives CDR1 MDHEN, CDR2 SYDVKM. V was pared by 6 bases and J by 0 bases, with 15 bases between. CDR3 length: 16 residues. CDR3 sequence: CASREKPTNSYNEQFF. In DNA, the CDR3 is TGTGCCAGCAGGGAGAAGCCCACGAACTCCTACAATGAGCAGTTCTTC.

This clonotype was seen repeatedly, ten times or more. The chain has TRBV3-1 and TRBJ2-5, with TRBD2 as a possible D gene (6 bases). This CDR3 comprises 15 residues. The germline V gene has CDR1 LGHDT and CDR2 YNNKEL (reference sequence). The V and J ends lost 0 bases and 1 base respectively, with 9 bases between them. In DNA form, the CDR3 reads TGTGCCAGCAGCCAAGACCGGGGGATCCAAGAGACCCAGTACTTC. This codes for CASSQDRGIQETQYF.

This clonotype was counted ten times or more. CDR3 amino acids: CASCPGTSGNNEQFF. CDR3 coding DNA: TGTGCCAGCTGTCCCGGGACTAGCGGGAACAATGAGCAGTTCTTC. The chain has TRBV12-3 or TRBV12-4 and TRBJ2-1; 13 bases match TRBD2. Trimming took 8 bases from V and 5 from J; bases not matched to a gene: 6. This CDR3 is built from 15 residues.

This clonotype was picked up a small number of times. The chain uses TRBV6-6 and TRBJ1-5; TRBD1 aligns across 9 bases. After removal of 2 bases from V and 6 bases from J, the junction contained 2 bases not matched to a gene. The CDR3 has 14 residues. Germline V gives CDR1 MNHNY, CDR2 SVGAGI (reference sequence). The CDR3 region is CASSYETGGQPQHF. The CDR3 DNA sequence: TGTGCCAGCAGTTACGAGACAGGGGGTCAGCCCCAGCATTTT.

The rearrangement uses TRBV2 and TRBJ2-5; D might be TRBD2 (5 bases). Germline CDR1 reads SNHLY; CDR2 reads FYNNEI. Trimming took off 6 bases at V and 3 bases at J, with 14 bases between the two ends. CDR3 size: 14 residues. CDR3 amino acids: CASSGVSGKETQYF. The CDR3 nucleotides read TGTGCCAGCAGCGGCGTCAGCGGAAAAGAGACCCAGTACTTC.